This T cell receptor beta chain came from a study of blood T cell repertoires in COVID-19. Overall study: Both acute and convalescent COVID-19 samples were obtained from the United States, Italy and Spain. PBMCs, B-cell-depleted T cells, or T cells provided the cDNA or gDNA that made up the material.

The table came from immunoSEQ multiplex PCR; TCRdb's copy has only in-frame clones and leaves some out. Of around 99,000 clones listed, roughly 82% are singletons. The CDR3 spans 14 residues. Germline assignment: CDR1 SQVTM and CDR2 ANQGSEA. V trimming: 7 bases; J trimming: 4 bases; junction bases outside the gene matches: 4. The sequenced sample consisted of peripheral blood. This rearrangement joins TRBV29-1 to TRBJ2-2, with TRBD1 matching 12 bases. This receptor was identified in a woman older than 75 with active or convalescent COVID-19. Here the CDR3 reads CSAGTGGLTGELFF. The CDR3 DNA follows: TGCAGCGCCGGGACAGGGGGCCTCACCGGGGAGCTGTTTTTT.